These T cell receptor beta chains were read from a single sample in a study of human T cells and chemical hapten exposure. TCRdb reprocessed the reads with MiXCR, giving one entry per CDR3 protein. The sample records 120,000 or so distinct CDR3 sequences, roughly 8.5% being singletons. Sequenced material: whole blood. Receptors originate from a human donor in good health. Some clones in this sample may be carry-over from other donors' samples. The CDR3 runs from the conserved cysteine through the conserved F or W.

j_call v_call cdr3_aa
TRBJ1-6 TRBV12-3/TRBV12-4 CASRGSGFNSPLHF
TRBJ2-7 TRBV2 CASTPGDYEQYF
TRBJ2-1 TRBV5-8 CASSFHPSSYNEQFF
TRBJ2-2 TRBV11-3 CASSLEGGELFF
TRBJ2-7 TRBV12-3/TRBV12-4 CASSLEVTYEQYF
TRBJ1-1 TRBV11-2 CASSSREDTEAFF
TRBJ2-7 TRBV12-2 CASRLAGSQKTYEQYF
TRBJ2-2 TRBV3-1 CASSHRDRGPGELFF
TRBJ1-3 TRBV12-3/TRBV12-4 CASGGEGSTIYF
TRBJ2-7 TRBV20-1 CSARPLAGNSYEQYF
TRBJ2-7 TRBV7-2 CASSASGSSYEQYF
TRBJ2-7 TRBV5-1 CASSLDWGQDEQYF
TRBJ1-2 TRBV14 CASSPSADRGLYGYTF
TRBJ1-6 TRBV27 CASTKRGNSPLHF
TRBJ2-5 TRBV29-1 CSVDSDRIQETQYF